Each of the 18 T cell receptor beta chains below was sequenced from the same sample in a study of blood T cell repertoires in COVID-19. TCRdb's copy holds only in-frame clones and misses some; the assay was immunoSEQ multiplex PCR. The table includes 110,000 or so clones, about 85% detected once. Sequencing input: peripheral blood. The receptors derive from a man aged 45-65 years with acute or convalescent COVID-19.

The CDR3 loop reads CASSFSGTGRGELFF. Written as DNA, the CDR3 is TGTGCCAGCAGTTTCTCCGGGACAGGGCGCGGGGAGCTGTTTTTT. The chain recombines TRBV28 with TRBJ2-2; 9 bases are a match to TRBD1. The ends lost 3 bases at V and 7 bases at J; junction bases unmatched: 6. The CDR3 covers 15 residues. CDR1 is MDHEN, CDR2 SYDVKM, per germline. Looking up the rest from reference TRBV28 and TRBJ2-2 gives the full variable domain: DVKVTQSSRYLVKRTGEKVFLECVQDMDHENMFWYRQDPGLGLRLIYFSYDVKMKEKGDIPEGYSVSREKKERFSLILESASTNQTSMYLCASSFSGTGRGELFFGEGSRLTVL.

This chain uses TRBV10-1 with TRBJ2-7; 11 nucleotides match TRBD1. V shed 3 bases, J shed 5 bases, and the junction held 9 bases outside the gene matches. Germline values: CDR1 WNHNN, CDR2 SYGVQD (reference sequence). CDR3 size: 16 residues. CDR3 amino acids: CASSDRTGGAFDEQYF. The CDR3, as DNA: TGCGCCAGCAGTGACAGGACAGGGGGCGCCTTTGACGAGCAGTACTTC.

DNA for the CDR3: TGTGCCAGCAGCTTACTCCAGGGGGCGACGGACGAGCAGTACTTC. Amino acids: CASSLLQGATDEQYF. The chain joins TRBV7-9 to TRBJ2-7, with 8 bases that match TRBD1. With V trimmed by 2 bases and J by 5 bases, 8 bases remained unmatched. Germline V gene data show CDR1 as SEHNR and CDR2 as FQNEAQ (reference sequence). There are 15 residues in the CDR3.

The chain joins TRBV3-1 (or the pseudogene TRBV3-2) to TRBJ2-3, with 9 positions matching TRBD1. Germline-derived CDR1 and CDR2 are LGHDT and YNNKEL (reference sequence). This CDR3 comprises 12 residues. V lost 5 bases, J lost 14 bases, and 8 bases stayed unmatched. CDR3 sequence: CASSKPGQGMYF. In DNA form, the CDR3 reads TGTGCCAGCAGCAAGCCGGGACAGGGTATGTATTTT.

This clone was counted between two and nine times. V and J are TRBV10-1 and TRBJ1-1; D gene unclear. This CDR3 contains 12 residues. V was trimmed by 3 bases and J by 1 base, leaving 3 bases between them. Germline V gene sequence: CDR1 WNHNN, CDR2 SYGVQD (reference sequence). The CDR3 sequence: CASSDQNTEAFF. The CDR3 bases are TGCGCCAGCAGTGATCAGAACACTGAAGCTTTCTTT.

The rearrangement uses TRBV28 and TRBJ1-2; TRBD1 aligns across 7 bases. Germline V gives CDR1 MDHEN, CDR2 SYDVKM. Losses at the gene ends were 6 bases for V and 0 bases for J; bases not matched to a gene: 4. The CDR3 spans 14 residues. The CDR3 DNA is TGTGCCAGCAGGGAGGGGGCGGCTAACTATGGCTACACCTTC. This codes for CASREGAANYGYTF.

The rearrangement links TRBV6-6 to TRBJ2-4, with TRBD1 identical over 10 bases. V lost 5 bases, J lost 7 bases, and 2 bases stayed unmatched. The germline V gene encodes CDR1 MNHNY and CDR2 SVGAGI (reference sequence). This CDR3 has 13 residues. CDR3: CASSAGQGNIQYF. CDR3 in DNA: TGTGCCAGCAGTGCGGGACAGGGGAACATTCAGTACTTC.

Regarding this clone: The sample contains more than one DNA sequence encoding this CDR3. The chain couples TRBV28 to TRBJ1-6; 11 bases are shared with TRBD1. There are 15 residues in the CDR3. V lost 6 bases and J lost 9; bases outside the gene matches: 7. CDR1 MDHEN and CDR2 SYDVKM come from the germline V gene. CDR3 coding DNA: TGTGCCAGCAGCCGCTCCGGGACAGGGGGTTCACCCCTCCACTTT. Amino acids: CASSRSGTGGSPLHF. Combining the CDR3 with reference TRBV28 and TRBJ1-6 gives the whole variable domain DVKVTQSSRYLVKRTGEKVFLECVQDMDHENMFWYRQDPGLGLRLIYFSYDVKMKEKGDIPEGYSVSREKKERFSLILESASTNQTSMYLCASSRSGTGGSPLHFGNGTRLTVT.

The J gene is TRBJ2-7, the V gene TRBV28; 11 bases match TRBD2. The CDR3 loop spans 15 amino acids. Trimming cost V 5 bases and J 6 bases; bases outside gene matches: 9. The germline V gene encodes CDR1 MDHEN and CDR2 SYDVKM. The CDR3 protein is CASSPSGGYPREQYF. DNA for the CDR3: TGTGCCAGCAGTCCTAGCGGGGGGTACCCCCGCGAGCAGTACTTC. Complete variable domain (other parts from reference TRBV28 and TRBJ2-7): DVKVTQSSRYLVKRTGEKVFLECVQDMDHENMFWYRQDPGLGLRLIYFSYDVKMKEKGDIPEGYSVSREKKERFSLILESASTNQTSMYLCASSPSGGYPREQYFGPGTRLTVT.

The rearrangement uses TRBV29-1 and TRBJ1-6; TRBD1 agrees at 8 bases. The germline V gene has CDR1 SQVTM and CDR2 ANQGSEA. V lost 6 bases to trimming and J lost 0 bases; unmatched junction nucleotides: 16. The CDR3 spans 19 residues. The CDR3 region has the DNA TGCAGCGTCTTTACCTTTAGAACAGGGGGGAACTCCTATAATTCACCCCTCCACTTT. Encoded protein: CSVFTFRTGGNSYNSPLHF. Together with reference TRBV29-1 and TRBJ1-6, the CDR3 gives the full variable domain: SAVISQKPSRDICQRGTSLTIQCQVDSQVTMMFWYRQQPGQSLTLIATANQGSEATYESGFVIDKFPISRPNLTFSTLTVSNMSPEDSSIYLCSVFTFRTGGNSYNSPLHFGNGTRLTVT.

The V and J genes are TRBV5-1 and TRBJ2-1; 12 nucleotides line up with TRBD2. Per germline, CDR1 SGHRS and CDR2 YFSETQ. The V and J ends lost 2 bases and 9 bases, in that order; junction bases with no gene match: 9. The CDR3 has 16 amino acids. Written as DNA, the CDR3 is TGCGCCAGCAGCTTAGTTCCTAGCGGGGGGGCGGGTGAGCAGTTCTTC. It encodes CASSLVPSGGAGEQFF.

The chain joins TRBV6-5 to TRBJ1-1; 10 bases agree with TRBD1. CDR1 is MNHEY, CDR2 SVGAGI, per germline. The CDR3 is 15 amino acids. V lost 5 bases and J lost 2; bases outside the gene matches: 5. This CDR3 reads CASSTDRGINTEAFF. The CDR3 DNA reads TGTGCCAGCAGTACGGACAGGGGGATTAACACTGAAGCTTTCTTT.

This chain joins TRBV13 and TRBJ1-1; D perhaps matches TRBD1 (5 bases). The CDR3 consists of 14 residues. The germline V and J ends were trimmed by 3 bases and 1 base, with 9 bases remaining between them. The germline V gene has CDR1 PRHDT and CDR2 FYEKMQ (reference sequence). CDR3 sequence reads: CASSLGEGNTEAFF. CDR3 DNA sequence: TGTGCCAGCAGCTTGGGGGAGGGGAACACTGAAGCTTTCTTT.

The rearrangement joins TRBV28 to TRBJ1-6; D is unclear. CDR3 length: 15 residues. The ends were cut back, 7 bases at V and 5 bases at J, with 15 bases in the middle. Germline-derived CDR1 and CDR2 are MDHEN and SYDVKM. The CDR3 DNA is TGTGCCAGCATATCGCGGCAGAAGAATAATTCACCCCTCCACTTT. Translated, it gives CASISRQKNNSPLHF.

CDR3 sequence: CASSEGQGNEQFF. DNA for the CDR3: TGTGCCAGCAGTGAGGGACAGGGGAATGAGCAGTTCTTC. This chain joins TRBV6-4 and TRBJ2-1; 10 bases map to TRBD1. Looked up from germline, CDR1 is MRHNA and CDR2 is SNTAGT. The CDR3 extends over 13 amino acids. Trimming at V came to 3 bases and at J to 7 bases, leaving 0 bases not matched to a gene.

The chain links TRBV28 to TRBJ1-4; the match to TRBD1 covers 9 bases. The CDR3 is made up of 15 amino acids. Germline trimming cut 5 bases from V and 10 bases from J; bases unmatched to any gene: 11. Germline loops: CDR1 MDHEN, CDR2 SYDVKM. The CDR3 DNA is TGTGCCAGCAGTCTTACCGGGACAGGGAAAGGAAAACTGTTTTTT. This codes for CASSLTGTGKGKLFF.

CDR3 sequence: CASSRLTGTEAFF. CDR3 in DNA: TGCGCCAGCAGCCGCCTCACAGGGACTGAAGCTTTCTTT. The chain employs TRBV4-1 and TRBJ1-1; TRBD1 is a possible D gene (6 bases). The length of the CDR3 is 13 residues. V was clipped by 4 bases and J by 5 bases, with 11 bases between them. Germline CDR1 and CDR2: MGHRA and YSYEKL.

Here the CDR3 DNA reads TGCGCCAGCAGTGAGTCCCAGGTCATTCAGGATACGCAGTATTTT. This gives the protein CASSESQVIQDTQYF. The V gene is TRBV10-2, the J gene TRBJ2-3; D gene unclear. This CDR3 has 15 amino acids. V dropped 0 bases and J dropped 6 bases, with 13 bases sitting between them. The germline V gene encodes CDR1 WSHSY and CDR2 SAAADI.